This T cell receptor beta chain stems from a study of kidney transplant recipient with SARS-CoV-2 infection. CDR1 and CDR2 (germline): MNHGY, SAAAGT. Trimming left V 5 bases short and J 4 bases short, with 23 bases between. The CDR3 is 17 residues long. TCRdb recomputed calls from the reads with MiXCR, one row per CDR3 protein. The sample yields about 250,000 distinct CDR3 sequences, under 35% seen once. Many counts were recorded for this clonotype. The clonotype comes from a young adult male patient who had COVID-19 and was a kidney transplant recipient. Some T cells may be supplied by the graft donor. Here the sequenced sample was a blood sample, taken at baseline and between days 110 and 120 from a kidney transplant recipient. The chain combines TRBV6-8 with TRBJ1-2; D uncertain. The CDR3 is CASSIASRSRKTYGYTF. The CDR3 bases are TGTGCCAGCAGTATAGCCTCACGCTCTAGAAAGACCTATGGCTACACCTTC.